The 5 T cell receptor beta chains presented below share a single source sample, sequenced in a study of T cells in Graves' hyperthyroidism and ophthalmopathy. TCR beta CDR3 regions were amplified from RNA transcripts. An initial round of RT-PCR targeting the TCR CDR3 relied on the HTBI primer set. MiXCR, run by TCRdb on the multiplex PCR reads, gives a single entry per CDR3 protein. The table has roughly 700,000 distinct CDR3 sequences, about 15% seen once. The material sequenced was blood. The receptors derive from a woman between 18 and 29 years old with Graves' hyperthyroidism.

This clonotype was detected a few times. A single base separates this from a much larger clone, so it may be a read error. The chain combines TRBV2 with TRBJ1-5, with a possible D match to TRBD1 (5 bases). Germline CDR1 is SNHLY and CDR2 is FYNNEI. The CDR3 has 15 residues. V was trimmed by 5 bases and J by 1 base, leaving 12 bases between them. The CDR3 DNA reads as TGTGCCAGCAGTTCGAGACAGCGGAGCAATCAGCCCCAGCATTTT. Protein sequence: CASSSRQRSNQPQHF.

The chain joins TRBV14 to TRBJ2-7; 7 bases match TRBD2. V gave up 0 bases and J gave up 2 bases; unmatched junction bases: 4. The CDR3 contains 15 residues. Germline values: CDR1 SGHDN, CDR2 FVKESK. CDR3 bases: TGTGCCAGCAGCCAAGAACTAGCGTACACCTACGAGCAGTACTTC. This encodes CASSQELAYTYEQYF.

This clonotype was picked up a small number of times. The V call is TRBV28, the J call TRBJ2-3; D ambiguous. The CDR3 is 16 amino acids. Germline V lookup: CDR1 MDHEN, CDR2 SYDVKM. Trimming pared 5 bases from V and 4 bases from J, leaving 19 bases between. The DNA for the CDR3 is TGTGCCAGCAGTCCCCCCCCCGACGCCCATCCAGATACGCAGTATTTT. Residues: CASSPPPDAHPDTQYF.

This clonotype has a count of ten or more. The rearrangement uses TRBV3-1 and TRBJ1-1; 10 bases fit TRBD1. The CDR3 runs 14 residues. In germline, CDR1 is LGHDT, CDR2 YNNKEL (reference sequence). The V and J ends lost 6 bases and 6 bases, in that order; junction bases with no gene match: 7. CDR3: CASRETGGGAEAFF. The CDR3 DNA sequence: TGTGCCAGCAGGGAGACAGGGGGCGGCGCTGAAGCTTTCTTT.

This clonotype was picked up a small number of times. The rearrangement links TRBV28 to TRBJ1-4; D might be TRBD1 (6 bases). The CDR3 has 13 amino acids. Deletions cut 7 bases from V and 4 bases from J, with 10 bases between. Per the germline V gene, CDR1 is MDHEN and CDR2 is SYDVKM. Here the CDR3 DNA reads TGTGCCAGCACCAGGGGCCTTAATGAAAAACTGTTTTTT. Translation: CASTRGLNEKLFF.